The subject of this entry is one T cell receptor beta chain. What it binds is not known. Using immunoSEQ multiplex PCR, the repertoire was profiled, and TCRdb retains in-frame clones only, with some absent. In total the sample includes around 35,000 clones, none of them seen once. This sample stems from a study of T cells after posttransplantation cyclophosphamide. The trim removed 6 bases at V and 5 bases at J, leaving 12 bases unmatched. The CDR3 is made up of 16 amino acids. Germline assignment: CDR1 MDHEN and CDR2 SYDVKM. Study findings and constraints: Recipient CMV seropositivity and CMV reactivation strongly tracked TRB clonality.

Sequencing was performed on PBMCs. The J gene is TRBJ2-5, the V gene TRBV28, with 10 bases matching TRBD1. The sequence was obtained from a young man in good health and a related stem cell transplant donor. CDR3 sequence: CASRIIRTGGGETQYF. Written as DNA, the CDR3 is TGTGCCAGCAGGATCATAAGGACAGGGGGTGGGGAGACCCAGTACTTC.